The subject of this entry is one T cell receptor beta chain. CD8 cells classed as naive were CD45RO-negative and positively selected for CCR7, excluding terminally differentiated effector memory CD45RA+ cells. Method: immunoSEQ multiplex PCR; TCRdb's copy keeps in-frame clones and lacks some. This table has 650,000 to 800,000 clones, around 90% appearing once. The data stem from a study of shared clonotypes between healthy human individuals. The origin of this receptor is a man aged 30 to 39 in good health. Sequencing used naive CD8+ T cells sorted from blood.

In nucleotides, the CDR3 is TGTGCCAGTAGTATAGCGACAGGGGGCCGTCAGCCCCAGCATTTT. Its protein product is CASSIATGGRQPQHF. The rearrangement links TRBV19 to TRBJ1-5, with 10 nucleotides matching TRBD1. The length of the CDR3 is 15 residues. The ends lost 1 base at V and 6 bases at J; junction bases unmatched: 3. The V gene's germline CDR1 is LNHDA and CDR2 SQIVND (reference sequence).